This T cell receptor beta chain was captured in a study of blood T cells in healthy people across ages. Donors were systemically healthy Caucasian individuals from Russia aged roughly 6 to 100 years. Per sample, extraction of total RNA gave at least 5 micrograms in every case. Notes on the study in general: Roughly linear declines in TCR beta diversity per million T cells occurred with age.

This CDR3 is built from 16 residues. The germline CDR1 and CDR2 sequences are KGHSH and LQKENI. Using a J-beta primer mix together with a sample-barcoded 5' primer, a second PCR was run for roughly 6 to 12 cycles. Template switching added a 12-random-nucleotide identifier to every cDNA molecule. TCRdb redid the calling of the 5' RACE reads with MiXCR, one entry per CDR3 protein. In the table there are about 1.8 million distinct CDR3 sequences, about 50% of which are singletons. As concerns this clonotype: What it binds is not known. At one end the junction does not follow the germline gene, possibly because of a read error.

This chain connects TRBV18 to TRBJ2-1; 10 bases map to TRBD1. This clonotype originated in a woman between 40 and 50 years old in good health. The specimen sequenced was blood. The CDR3 DNA reads as TGTGTCAGCTCACGGGCTCCGGGACAGGGGTACGGAGAGCAGTTCTTC. Its protein product is CVSSRAPGQGYGEQFF.